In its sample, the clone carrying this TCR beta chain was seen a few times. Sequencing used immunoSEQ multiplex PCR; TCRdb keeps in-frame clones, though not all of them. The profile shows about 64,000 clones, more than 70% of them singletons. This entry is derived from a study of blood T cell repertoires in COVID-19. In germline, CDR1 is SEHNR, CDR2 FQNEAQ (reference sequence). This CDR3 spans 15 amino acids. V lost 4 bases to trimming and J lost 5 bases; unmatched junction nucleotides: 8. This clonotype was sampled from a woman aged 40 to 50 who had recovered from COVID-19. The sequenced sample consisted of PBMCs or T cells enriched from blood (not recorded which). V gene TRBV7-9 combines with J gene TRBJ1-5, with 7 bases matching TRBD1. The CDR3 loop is CASSSSRDSYQPQHF. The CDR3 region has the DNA TGTGCCAGCAGCTCGTCCCGGGACAGTTATCAGCCCCAGCATTTT.